This T cell receptor (beta chain) was identified in a study of PD-L1 blockade in urothelial cancer (dated 2017 in TCRdb). Study-wide context: All patients started therapy in the mid-2010s and received atezolizumab 1,200 mg intravenously every 3 weeks. About 85% of the roughly 30 patients were males with bladder-origin urothelial cancer, and about 60% of the roughly 29 reported a prior smoking history. Patients had an ECOG performance status of 0 or 1 and had received between 0 and 3 prior chemotherapy regimens. Blood samples were analyzed at 3 weeks after treatment start (second dose) and at 6 weeks after treatment start. Blood samples gave a median of about 150,000 T cells and tens of thousands of unique TCRs, with a median clonality of 0.080. The study was an exploratory multi-omic analysis of somatic, immune and clinical correlates of response to PD-L1 blockade with atezolizumab in urothelial cancer. Pretreatment tumor samples, along with matched peripheral blood collected serially before and after atezolizumab treatment, underwent TCR sequencing. Progression-free survival longer than 6 months counted as durable clinical benefit, and TCR features were additionally tested against both progression-free and overall survival. In the same patients, pretreatment tumors underwent whole exome sequencing and RNA sequencing in addition to TCR sequencing. Durable clinical benefit was achieved by nine patients but not by the remaining 20. Pretreatment blood TCR-seq was available for about 30 patients, at least one posttreatment blood collection was obtained for approximately 24 patients, and tumor TCR-seq was available for approximately 24 patients. Study-wide conclusions, independent of this receptor: Small sample size (n ≈ 30) and many exploratory analyses mean the results are intended to be hypothesis-generating. Improved progression-free and overall survival was associated with having pretreatment peripheral blood TCR clonality below the median. At 3 weeks after the start of treatment, tumor-associated TCR clones in peripheral blood had expanded more in patients with durable benefit (n of about 21, p = 0.022).

Counted from cysteine to phenylalanine, this CDR3 has 15 amino acids. The entry retains the CDR3 DNA only, 45 bases that are in frame from base 1. Sequences SGHAT (CDR1) and FQNNGV (CDR2) are obtained from the germline V gene. Synthetic TCR analog templates were spiked into each PCR so that absolute template abundance could be estimated from read counts. TCRbeta CDR3 regions were amplified from genomic DNA with bias-controlled V and J gene primers using the immunoSEQ assay. Rearranged TCRbeta segments were sequenced at approximately 20X coverage. In the original analysis: Sequencing errors were corrected by clustering, and CDR3s were annotated against IMGT so that V, D and J genes could be assigned. Downstream analyses used only productive TCRbeta rearrangements, leaving out any out-of-frame or stop-codon sequences. Clonality was calculated as one minus the Shannon entropy normalized by the log of the number of unique productive sequences. Fisher's exact test with Benjamini-Hochberg correction, using a cutoff of adjusted p below 0.01, was how clones that differed between time points or between blood and tumor were identified. The table was pulled from immuneACCESS by TCRdb, which kept in-frame rearrangements only. Such tables lose some clones; where checked, under half of the loss comes from unresolved V genes, and the rest has no known cause. From that table come the V and J calls and clone size; the DNA was used to work out D and trimming. In this sample the table shows over 14,000 clones, around 87% of which occur a single time. Clones ranked in the top ten supply roughly 15% of the sample.

The cohort comprised approximately 30 patients with locally advanced or metastatic urothelial carcinoma treated at Memorial Sloan Kettering on a trial protocol. Peripheral blood mononuclear cells were collected pretreatment and during treatment, with between 1 and 8 total time points per patient. The Qiagen DNeasy Blood extraction kit was used to purify genomic DNA from total PBMCs and tumor samples. Collected pretreatment and during treatment, PBMCs were isolated and stored as previously described. Worth noting for this clone: It lacks a known antigen. Within one base of it there is no much larger clone, and no base qualities were kept.

This receptor was obtained from a man in his 70s with urothelial cancer. The sample in question was PBMCs, obtained around atezolizumab (anti-PD-L1) treatment. The chain couples TRBV11-2 to TRBJ2-5; 8 central bases correspond to TRBD2. The J call may be mistaken, given a closer DNA end match to TRBJ2-7. For the CDR3, the sequence is CASSLTQRGSYEQYF. The nucleotide sequence is TGTGCCAGCAGCTTAACCCAGCGGGGGAGCTACGAGCAGTACTTC.